Sequencing of this TCR beta chain was carried out in a study of blood T cell repertoires in COVID-19. Study summary: Acute and convalescent COVID-19 specimens originated in the United States, Italy and Spain. PBMCs, B-cell-depleted T cells, or T cells were the source of the cDNA or gDNA that made up the material.

In the original workflow: Nucleated cell number was recorded as an estimate derived from reference gene primer amplification. Using immunoSEQ multiplex PCR, the repertoire was profiled, and TCRdb retains in-frame clones only, with some absent. That table supplies the V and J calls and clone size; D and trimming were determined from the DNA. Here the sample spans some 200,000 clones, 75% to 80% being singletons. The V gene's germline CDR1 is SGHTA and CDR2 FQGTGA. After removal of 5 bases from V and 5 bases from J, the junction contained 4 bases not matched to a gene. This CDR3 region has 14 residues. A note on this clone: Other DNA sequences from this sample encode an identical CDR3 as well.

The sequencing input was peripheral blood. The TCR comes from a woman in her 70s with acute or convalescent COVID-19. V usage is TRBV7-3 and J usage is TRBJ2-2; 8 nucleotides line up with TRBD2. The CDR3 protein is CASSLSGRTGELFF. The CDR3 nucleotides are TGTGCCAGCAGCCTCAGCGGGAGAACCGGGGAGCTGTTTTTT.